Reported below is one T cell receptor beta chain. These data come from a study of blood T cell repertoires in COVID-19. Across the study: Acute and convalescent COVID-19 specimens originated in the United States, Italy and Spain. Sources were T cells, B-cell-depleted T cells, or PBMCs; the material itself was cDNA or gDNA.

There are 14 residues in the CDR3. V lost 6 bases and J 3 bases, leaving 14 bases between the germline ends. Germline V gives CDR1 KGHSH, CDR2 LQKENI. Original methodology: Reference gene primer amplification yielded estimated nucleated cell counts. This table comes from immunoSEQ multiplex PCR, and its TCRdb copy is limited to in-frame clones, with some not included. The D gene and trimming were derived from the DNA, and the V and J assignments and clone size from that table. The table includes roughly 260,000 clones, roughly 84% detected once. The gene calls are TRBV18 and TRBJ1-1; no clear D. The sequencing input was peripheral blood. The TCR was taken from a middle-aged woman with active or convalescent COVID-19. CDR3: CASSGLGPDTEAFF. In nucleotides, the CDR3 is TGTGCCAGCTCCGGACTGGGCCCAGACACTGAAGCTTTCTTT.